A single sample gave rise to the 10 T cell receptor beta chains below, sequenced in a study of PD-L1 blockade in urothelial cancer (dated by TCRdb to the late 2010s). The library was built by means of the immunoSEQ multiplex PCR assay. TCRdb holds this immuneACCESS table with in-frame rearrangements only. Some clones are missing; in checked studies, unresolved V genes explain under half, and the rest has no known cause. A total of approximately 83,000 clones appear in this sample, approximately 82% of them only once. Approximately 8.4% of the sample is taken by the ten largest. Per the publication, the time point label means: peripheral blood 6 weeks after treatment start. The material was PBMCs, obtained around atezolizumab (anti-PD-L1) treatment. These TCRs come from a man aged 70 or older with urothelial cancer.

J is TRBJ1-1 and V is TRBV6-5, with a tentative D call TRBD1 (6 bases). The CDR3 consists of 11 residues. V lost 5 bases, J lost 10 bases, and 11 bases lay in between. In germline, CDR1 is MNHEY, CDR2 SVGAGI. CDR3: CASSPDSLAFF. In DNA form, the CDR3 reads TGTGCCAGCAGTCCGGACAGTTTAGCTTTCTTT.

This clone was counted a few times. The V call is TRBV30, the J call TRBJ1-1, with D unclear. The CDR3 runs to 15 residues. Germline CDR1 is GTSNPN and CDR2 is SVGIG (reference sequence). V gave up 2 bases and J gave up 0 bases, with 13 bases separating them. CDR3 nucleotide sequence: TGTGCCTGGAGTCGGAGGGCCCCCCTGAACACTGAAGCTTTCTTT. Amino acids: CAWSRRAPLNTEAFF.

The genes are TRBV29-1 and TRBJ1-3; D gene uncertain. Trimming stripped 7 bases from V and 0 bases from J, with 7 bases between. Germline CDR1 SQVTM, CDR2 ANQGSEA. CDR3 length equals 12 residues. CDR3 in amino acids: CSARSSGNTIYF. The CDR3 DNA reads TGCAGCGCCCGGAGCTCTGGAAACACCATATATTTT.

The CDR3 here is CPSRPLGPYEQYF. In DNA form, the CDR3 reads TGTCCATCCCGCCCCTTGGGCCCCTACGAGCAGTACTTC. The V call is TRBV9, the J call TRBJ2-7; D uncertain. Germline V gives CDR1 SGDLS, CDR2 YYNGEE. The CDR3 is 13 amino acids.

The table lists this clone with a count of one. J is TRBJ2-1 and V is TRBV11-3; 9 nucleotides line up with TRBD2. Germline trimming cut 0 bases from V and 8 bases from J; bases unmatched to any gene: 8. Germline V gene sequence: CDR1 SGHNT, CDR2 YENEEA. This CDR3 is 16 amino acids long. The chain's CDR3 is CASSLEKAGGLYEQFF. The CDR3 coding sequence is TGTGCCAGCAGCTTAGAGAAGGCGGGAGGGCTCTATGAGCAGTTCTTC.

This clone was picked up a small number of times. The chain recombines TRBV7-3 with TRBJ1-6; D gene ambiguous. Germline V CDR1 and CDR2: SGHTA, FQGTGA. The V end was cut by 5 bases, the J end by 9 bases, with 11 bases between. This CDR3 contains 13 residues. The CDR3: CASSSNRGSPLHF. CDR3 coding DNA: TGTGCCAGCAGCAGCAACCGGGGTTCACCCCTCCACTTT. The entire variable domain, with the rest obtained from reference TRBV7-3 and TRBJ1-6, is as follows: GAGVSQTPSNKVTEKGKYVELRCDPISGHTALYWYRQSLGQGPEFLIYFQGTGAADDSGLPNDRFFAVRPEGSVSTLKIQRTERGDSAVYLCASSSNRGSPLHFGNGTRLTVT.

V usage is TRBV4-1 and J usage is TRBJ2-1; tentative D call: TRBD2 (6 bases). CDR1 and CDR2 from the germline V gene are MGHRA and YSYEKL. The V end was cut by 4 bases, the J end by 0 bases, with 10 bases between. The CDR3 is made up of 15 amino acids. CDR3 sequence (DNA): TGCGCCAGCAGCCTCACGGGAGACTCCTACAATGAGCAGTTCTTC. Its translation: CASSLTGDSYNEQFF.

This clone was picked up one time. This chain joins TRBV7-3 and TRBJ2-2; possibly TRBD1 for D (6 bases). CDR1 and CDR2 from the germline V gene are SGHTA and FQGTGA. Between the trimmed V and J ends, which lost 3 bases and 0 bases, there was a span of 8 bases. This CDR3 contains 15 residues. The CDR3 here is CASSLGHSNTGELFF. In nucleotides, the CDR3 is TGTGCCAGCAGCTTGGGACATTCGAACACCGGGGAGCTGTTTTTT.

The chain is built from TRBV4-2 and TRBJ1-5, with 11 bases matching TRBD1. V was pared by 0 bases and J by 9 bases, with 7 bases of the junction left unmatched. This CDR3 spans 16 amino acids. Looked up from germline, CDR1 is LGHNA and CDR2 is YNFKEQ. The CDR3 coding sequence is TGTGCCAGCAGCCAAGAGCCCGGACAGGGGGCCGGGCCCCAGCATTTT. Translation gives CASSQEPGQGAGPQHF.

CDR3 nucleotide sequence: TGTGCCAGCAGCTTAGGACTAGCGGGAGAGGAGGGACGCTACGAGCAGTACTTC. Encoded protein: CASSLGLAGEEGRYEQYF. The genes are TRBV7-8 and TRBJ2-7; TRBD2 agrees at 12 bases. CDR3 length: 18 amino acids. Germline assignment: CDR1 SGHVS and CDR2 FQNEAQ. With 1 base clipped from V and 3 bases from J, the junction kept 10 bases outside the gene matches.